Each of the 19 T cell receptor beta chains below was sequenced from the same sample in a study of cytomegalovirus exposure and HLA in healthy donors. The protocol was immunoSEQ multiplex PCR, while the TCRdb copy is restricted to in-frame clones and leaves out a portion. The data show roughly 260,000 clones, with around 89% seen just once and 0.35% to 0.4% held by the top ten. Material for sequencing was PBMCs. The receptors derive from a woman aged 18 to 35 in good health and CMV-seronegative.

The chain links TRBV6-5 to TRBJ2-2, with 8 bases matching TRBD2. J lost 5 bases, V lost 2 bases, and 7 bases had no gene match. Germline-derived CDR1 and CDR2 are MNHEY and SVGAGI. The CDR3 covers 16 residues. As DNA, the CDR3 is TGTGCCAGCAGTTACGTTCCGGGCGGGGGGACCGGGGAGCTGTTTTTT. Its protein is CASSYVPGGGTGELFF.

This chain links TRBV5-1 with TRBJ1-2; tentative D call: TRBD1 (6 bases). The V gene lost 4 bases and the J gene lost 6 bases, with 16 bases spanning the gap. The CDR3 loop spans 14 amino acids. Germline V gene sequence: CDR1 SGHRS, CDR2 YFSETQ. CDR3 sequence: CASSPLDSTDGYTF. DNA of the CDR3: TGCGCCAGCAGCCCTCTGGACAGCACGGATGGCTACACCTTC.

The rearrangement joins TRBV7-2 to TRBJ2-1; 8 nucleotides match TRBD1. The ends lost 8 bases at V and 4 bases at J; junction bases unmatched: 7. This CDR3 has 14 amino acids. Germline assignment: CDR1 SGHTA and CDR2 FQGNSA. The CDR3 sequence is CASGQGPGYNEQFF. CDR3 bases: TGTGCCAGCGGACAGGGTCCGGGATACAATGAGCAGTTCTTC. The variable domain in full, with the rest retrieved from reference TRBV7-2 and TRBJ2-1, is GAGVSQSPSNKVTEKGKDVELRCDPISGHTALYWYRQSLGQGLEFLIYFQGNSAPDKSGLPSDRFSAERTGGSVSTLTIQRTQQEDSAVYLCASGQGPGYNEQFFGPGTRLTVL.

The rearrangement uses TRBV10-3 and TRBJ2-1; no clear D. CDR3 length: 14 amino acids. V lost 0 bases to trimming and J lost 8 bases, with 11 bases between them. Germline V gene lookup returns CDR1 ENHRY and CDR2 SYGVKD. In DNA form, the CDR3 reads TGTGCCATCAGTGAGTCGGTACTTGAACATGAGCAGTTCTTC. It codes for CAISESVLEHEQFF.

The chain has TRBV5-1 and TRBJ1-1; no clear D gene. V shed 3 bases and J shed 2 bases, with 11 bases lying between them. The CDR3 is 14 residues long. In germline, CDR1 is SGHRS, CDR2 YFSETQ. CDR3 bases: TGCGCCAGCAGCTCAACGGCAGGTAACACTGAAGCTTTCTTT. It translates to CASSSTAGNTEAFF. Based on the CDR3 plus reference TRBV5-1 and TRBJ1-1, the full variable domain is KAGVTQTPRYLIKTRGQQVTLSCSPISGHRSVSWYQQTPGQGLQFLFEYFSETQRNKGNFPGRFSGRQFSNSRSEMNVSTLELGDSALYLCASSSTAGNTEAFFGQGTRLTVV.

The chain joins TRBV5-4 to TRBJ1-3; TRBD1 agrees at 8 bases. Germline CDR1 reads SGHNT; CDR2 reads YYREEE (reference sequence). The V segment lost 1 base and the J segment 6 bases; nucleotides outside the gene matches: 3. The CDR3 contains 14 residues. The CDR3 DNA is TGTGCCAGCAGCTTGCAGGGGGCAGAAAACACCATATATTTT. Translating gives CASSLQGAENTIYF.

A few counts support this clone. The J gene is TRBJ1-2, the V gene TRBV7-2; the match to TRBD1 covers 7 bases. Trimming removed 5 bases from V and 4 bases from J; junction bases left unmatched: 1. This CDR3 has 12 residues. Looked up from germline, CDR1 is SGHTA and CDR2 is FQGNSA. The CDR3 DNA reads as TGTGCCAGCAGCCGACAGGGCTATGGCTACACCTTC. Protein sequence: CASSRQGYGYTF.

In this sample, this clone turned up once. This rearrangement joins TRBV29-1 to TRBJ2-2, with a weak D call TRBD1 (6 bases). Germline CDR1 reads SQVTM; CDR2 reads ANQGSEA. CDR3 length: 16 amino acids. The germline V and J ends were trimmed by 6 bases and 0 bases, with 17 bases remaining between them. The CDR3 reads CSVILDQGPNTGELFF. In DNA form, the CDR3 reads TGCAGCGTCATCCTGGACCAGGGGCCGAACACCGGGGAGCTGTTTTTT.

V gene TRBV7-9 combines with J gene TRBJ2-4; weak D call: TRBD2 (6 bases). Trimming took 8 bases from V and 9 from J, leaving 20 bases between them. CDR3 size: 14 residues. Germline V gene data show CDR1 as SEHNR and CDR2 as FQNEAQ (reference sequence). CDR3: CASCVAGGVAIQYF. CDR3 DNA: TGTGCCAGCTGCGTCGCGGGCGGGGTCGCCATTCAGTACTTC.

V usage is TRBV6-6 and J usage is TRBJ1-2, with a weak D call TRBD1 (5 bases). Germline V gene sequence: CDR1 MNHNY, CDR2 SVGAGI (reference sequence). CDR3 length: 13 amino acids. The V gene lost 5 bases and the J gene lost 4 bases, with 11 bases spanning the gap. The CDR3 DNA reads TGTGCCAGCAGTCCCGACAGAAGCTATGGCTACACCTTC. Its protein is CASSPDRSYGYTF.

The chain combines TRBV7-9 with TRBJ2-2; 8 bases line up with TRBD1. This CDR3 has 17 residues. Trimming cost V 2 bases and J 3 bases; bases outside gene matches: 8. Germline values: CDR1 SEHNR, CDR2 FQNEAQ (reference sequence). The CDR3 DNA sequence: TGTGCCAGCAGCTTACAACCCAGGGGGCACGACACCGGGGAGCTGTTTTTT. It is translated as CASSLQPRGHDTGELFF.

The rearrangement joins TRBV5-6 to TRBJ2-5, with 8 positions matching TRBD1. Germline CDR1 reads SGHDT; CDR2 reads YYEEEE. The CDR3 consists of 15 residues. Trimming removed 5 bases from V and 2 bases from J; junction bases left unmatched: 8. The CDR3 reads CASRYGQGLQETQYF. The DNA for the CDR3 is TGTGCCAGCAGATATGGACAGGGTTTGCAAGAGACCCAGTACTTC.

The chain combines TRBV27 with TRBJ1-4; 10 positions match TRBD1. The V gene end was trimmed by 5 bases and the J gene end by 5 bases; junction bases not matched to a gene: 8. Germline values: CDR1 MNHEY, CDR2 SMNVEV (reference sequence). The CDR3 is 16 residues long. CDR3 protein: CASSPLSGQGNEKLFF. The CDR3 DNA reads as TGTGCCAGCAGTCCACTCTCGGGACAGGGGAATGAAAAACTGTTTTTT.

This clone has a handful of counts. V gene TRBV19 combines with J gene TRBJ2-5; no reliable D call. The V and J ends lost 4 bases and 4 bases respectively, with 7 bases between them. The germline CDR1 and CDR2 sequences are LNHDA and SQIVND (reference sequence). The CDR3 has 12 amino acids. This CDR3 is CASSRLGETQYF. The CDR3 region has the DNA TGTGCCAGTAGTAGGCTTGGAGAGACCCAGTACTTC. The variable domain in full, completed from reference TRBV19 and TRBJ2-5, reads DGGITQSPKYLFRKEGQNVTLSCEQNLNHDAMYWYRQDPGQGLRLIYYSQIVNDFQKGDIAEGYSVSREKKESFPLTVTSAQKNPTAFYLCASSRLGETQYFGPGTRLLVL.

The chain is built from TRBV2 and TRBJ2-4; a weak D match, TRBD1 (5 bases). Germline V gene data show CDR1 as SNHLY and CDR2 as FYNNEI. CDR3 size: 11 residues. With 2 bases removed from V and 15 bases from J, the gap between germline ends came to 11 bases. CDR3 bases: TGTGCCAGCAGTGAACTGCAGGGAAGGTACTTC. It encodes CASSELQGRYF.

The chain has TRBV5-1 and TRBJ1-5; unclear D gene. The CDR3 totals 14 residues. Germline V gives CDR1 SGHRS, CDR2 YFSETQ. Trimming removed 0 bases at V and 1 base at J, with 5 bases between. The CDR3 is CASSLGLSNQPQHF. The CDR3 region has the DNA TGCGCCAGCAGCTTGGGGCTGAGCAATCAGCCCCAGCATTTT. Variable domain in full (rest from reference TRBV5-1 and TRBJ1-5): KAGVTQTPRYLIKTRGQQVTLSCSPISGHRSVSWYQQTPGQGLQFLFEYFSETQRNKGNFPGRFSGRQFSNSRSEMNVSTLELGDSALYLCASSLGLSNQPQHFGDGTRLSIL.

DNA of the CDR3: TGTGCCAGCAGTCTCCGACGGGGGAGGACAGATACGCAGTATTTT. This codes for CASSLRRGRTDTQYF. The rearrangement uses TRBV6-1 and TRBJ2-3; D possibly corresponds to TRBD2 (6 bases). Germline lookup yields CDR1 MNHNS and CDR2 SASEGT. The germline V and J ends were trimmed by 5 bases and 3 bases, with 15 bases remaining between them. This CDR3 is built from 15 residues.

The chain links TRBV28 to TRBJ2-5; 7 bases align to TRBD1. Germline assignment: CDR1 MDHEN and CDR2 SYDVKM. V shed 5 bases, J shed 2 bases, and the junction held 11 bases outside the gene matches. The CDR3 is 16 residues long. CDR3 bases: TGTGCCAGCAGTACAGGGACAGATACCATTCAAGAGACCCAGTACTTC. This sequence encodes CASSTGTDTIQETQYF. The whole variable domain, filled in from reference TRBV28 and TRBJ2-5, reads DVKVTQSSRYLVKRTGEKVFLECVQDMDHENMFWYRQDPGLGLRLIYFSYDVKMKEKGDIPEGYSVSREKKERFSLILESASTNQTSMYLCASSTGTDTIQETQYFGPGTRLLVL.

The CDR3 here is CASSLVAGGPLGLYF. The CDR3 DNA sequence: TGTGCCAGCAGTTTAGTGGCGGGGGGGCCCCTGGGGCTGTACTTC. The J gene is TRBJ2-7, the V gene TRBV27, with TRBD2 matching over 9 bases. The CDR3 consists of 15 residues. The germline gives CDR1 MNHEY, CDR2 SMNVEV (reference sequence). The V segment lost 2 bases and the J segment 12 bases; nucleotides outside the gene matches: 14.